The T cell receptor beta chain under discussion was sequenced for a study of blood T cell repertoires in COVID-19. For the study at large: The cDNA or gDNA used as material had been derived from T cells, B-cell-depleted T cells, or PBMCs.

Data came from immunoSEQ multiplex PCR; TCRdb stores just in-frame clones and leaves some out. Altogether some 150,000 clones are present, about four fifths being singletons, with the ten largest covering roughly 8.4%. The CDR3 totals 14 residues. V lost 4 bases, J lost 7 bases, and 13 bases lay in between. Germline values: CDR1 LNHDA, CDR2 SQIVND (reference sequence). The receptor was derived from a human donor with acute or convalescent COVID-19. The donor label of this sample is uncertain. The chain employs TRBV19 and TRBJ1-4; no definite D call. The specimen sequenced was peripheral blood. The CDR3 protein is CASSRGRRPEKLFF. The DNA of the CDR3 is TGTGCCAGTAGTAGAGGGAGGCGGCCTGAAAAACTGTTTTTT.